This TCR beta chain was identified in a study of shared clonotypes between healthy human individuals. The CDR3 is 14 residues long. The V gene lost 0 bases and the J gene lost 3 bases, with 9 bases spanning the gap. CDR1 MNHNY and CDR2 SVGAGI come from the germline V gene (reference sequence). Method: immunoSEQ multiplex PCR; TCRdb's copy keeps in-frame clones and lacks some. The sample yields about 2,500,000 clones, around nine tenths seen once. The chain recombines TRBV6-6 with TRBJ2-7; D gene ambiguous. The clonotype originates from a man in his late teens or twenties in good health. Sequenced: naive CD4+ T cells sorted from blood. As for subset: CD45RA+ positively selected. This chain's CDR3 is CASSYSKGDYEQYF. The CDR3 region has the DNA TGTGCCAGCAGTTACTCAAAGGGCGACTACGAGCAGTACTTC.